A selection of T cell receptor beta chains follows, all from one sample in a study of PD-1 blockade in classical Hodgkin lymphoma. Sequenced by immunoSEQ multiplex PCR; TCRdb stores in-frame clones only, minus some. The table records about 14,000 clones, around 90% of them present only once. Material for sequencing was CD8+ T cells from blood. These receptors came from a human donor with classical Hodgkin lymphoma. Both conserved end residues are part of each CDR3. The D gene is left open where the match is weak. Not every row has a clone size; where given, it reads once, few, many or a size class.

clone_size j_call v_call d_call cdr3_aa cdr3_nt
once TRBJ2-1 TRBV7-9 NA CASTGTSSVNEQFF TGTGCCAGCACTGGGACTTCGTCAGTCAATGAGCAGTTCTTC
NA TRBJ2-2 TRBV4-1 NA CASSFTSGPGELFF TGCGCCAGCAGCTTCACAAGCGGTCCCGGGGAGCTGTTTTTT
NA TRBJ2-3 TRBV4-1 NA CASSQDLDTQYF TGCGCCAGCAGCCAAGATTTAGATACGCAGTATTTT
NA TRBJ1-1 TRBV28 NA CASNGGLMNTEAFF TGTGCCAGCAATGGGGGGCTTATGAACACTGAAGCTTTCTTT
NA TRBJ1-1 TRBV19 TRBD1 CASSIGQGELWNTEAFF TGTGCCAGTAGTATAGGACAGGGAGAGTTGTGGAACACTGAAGCTTTCTTT
NA TRBJ2-5 TRBV6-5 NA CASSYWETRKETQYF TGTGCCAGCAGTTATTGGGAGACGAGGAAAGAGACCCAGTACTTC
NA TRBJ2-5 TRBV29-1 TRBD1 CSVPGQGAPDQETQYF TGCAGCGTCCCGGGACAGGGGGCTCCCGACCAAGAGACCCAGTACTTC
once TRBJ2-5 TRBV29-1 NA CSVEYPGEAGRETQYF TGCAGCGTTGAATACCCCGGGGAGGCAGGAAGGGAGACCCAGTACTTC
NA TRBJ2-1 TRBV7-9 NA CASSFLEWSSYNEQFF TGTGCCAGCAGCTTTTTGGAGTGGAGCTCCTACAATGAGCAGTTCTTC
NA TRBJ2-5 TRBV6-1 NA CASSEPPARGGYQETQYF TGTGCCAGCAGTGAACCCCCGGCCCGTGGGGGCTACCAAGAGACCCAGTACTTC
NA TRBJ2-1 TRBV7-3 TRBD2 CASSFGSGTDNEQFF TGTGCCAGCAGCTTTGGAAGCGGGACCGACAATGAGCAGTTCTTC
NA TRBJ1-1 TRBV9 NA CASSVEAEGLNTEAFF TGTGCCAGCAGCGTAGAAGCTGAGGGCTTGAACACTGAAGCTTTCTTT
NA TRBJ1-5 TRBV19 NA CASSLPSDYQPQHF TGTGCCAGTAGTTTACCCAGTGATTATCAGCCCCAGCATTTT
NA TRBJ2-1 TRBV7-3 TRBD2 CASSPSGDHNEQFF TGTGCCAGCAGCCCTAGCGGGGATCACAATGAGCAGTTCTTC
NA TRBJ2-1 TRBV27 TRBD2 CASTRDGRSSYNEQFF TGTGCCAGCACCCGAGACGGGAGGAGCTCCTACAATGAGCAGTTCTTC
few TRBJ1-5 TRBV4-1 NA CASSGQGNQPQHF TGCGCCAGCAGCGGGCAGGGCAATCAGCCCCAGCATTTT
NA TRBJ2-1 TRBV7-8 NA CASSLGQISYNEQFF TGTGCCAGCAGCTTAGGGCAGATCTCCTACAATGAGCAGTTCTTC
NA TRBJ2-7 TRBV6-6 NA CASNVGVTYEQYF TGTGCCAGCAATGTAGGGGTTACCTACGAGCAGTACTTC
NA TRBJ2-7 TRBV7-3 TRBD1 CASSLTSTGDRGSYEQYF TGTGCCAGCAGCTTAACTTCTACGGGGGACAGGGGCTCCTACGAGCAGTACTTC
NA TRBJ2-1 TRBV14 TRBD2 CASSQSQSGRGYNEQFF TGTGCCAGCAGCCAAAGTCAGAGCGGGAGAGGGTACAATGAGCAGTTCTTC
NA TRBJ2-1 TRBV11-2 NA CASSLAYNEQFF TGTGCCAGCAGCCTTGCCTACAATGAGCAGTTCTTC
NA TRBJ1-5 TRBV27 NA CASSRFGQPQHF TGTGCCAGCAGTCGGTTCGGCCAGCCCCAGCATTTT
NA TRBJ2-7 TRBV29-1 NA CSVEALPYEQYF TGCAGCGTTGAAGCCTTACCCTACGAGCAGTACTTC
NA TRBJ1-2 TRBV28 TRBD1 CASRQGQGFLYGYTF TGTGCCAGCAGGCAGGGACAGGGGTTCCTCTATGGCTACACCTTC
once TRBJ2-3 TRBV9 TRBD2 CASSVASLAGGTDTQYF TGTGCCAGCAGCGTAGCGTCCCTAGCGGGAGGTACAGATACGCAGTATTTT
NA TRBJ1-6 TRBV19 NA CASSADKDLHF TGTGCCAGTAGCGCAGACAAGGACCTCCACTTT
NA TRBJ1-1 TRBV29-1 NA CSVVRSTKIMNTEAFF TGCAGCGTTGTAAGGTCCACAAAGATAATGAACACTGAAGCTTTCTTT
NA TRBJ2-1 TRBV10-1 TRBD2 CASSEHRTSGRSVVNEQFF TGCGCCAGCAGTGAGCACCGGACTAGCGGGAGGTCTGTGGTCAATGAGCAGTTCTTC
NA TRBJ1-6 TRBV6-1 NA CASSEDYNSPLHF TGTGCCAGCAGTGAGGACTATAATTCACCCCTCCACTTT
NA TRBJ1-1 TRBV6-1 TRBD1 CASNSRGLGDTEAFF TGTGCCAGCAACAGCAGGGGGCTAGGGGACACTGAAGCTTTCTTT
NA TRBJ2-6 TRBV27 TRBD2 CASSLSWTSGRASGANVLTF TGTGCCAGCAGTTTATCGTGGACTAGCGGGAGGGCCTCTGGGGCCAACGTCCTGACTTTC
NA TRBJ1-1 TRBV11-1 NA CASSLTTPGDTEAFF TGTGCCAGCAGCTTAACGACCCCAGGGGACACTGAAGCTTTCTTT
NA TRBJ2-2 TRBV14 NA CASSPGGTGELFF TGTGCCAGCAGCCCTGGGGGGACCGGGGAGCTGTTTTTT
NA TRBJ1-5 TRBV5-8 NA CASSPSGHFSYSNQPQHF TGTGCCAGCAGCCCATCGGGACACTTTTCCTATAGCAATCAGCCCCAGCATTTT
NA TRBJ2-3 TRBV4-2 NA CASSQTSIASSTDTQYF TGTGCCAGCAGCCAAACCTCGATAGCGTCTAGCACAGATACGCAGTATTTT
NA TRBJ1-2 TRBV14 NA CASSQVSGRVNYGYTF TGTGCCAGCAGCCAAGTCTCGGGGAGGGTCAACTATGGCTACACCTTC
NA TRBJ2-5 TRBV11-2 NA CASSLGETQYF TGTGCCAGCAGCTTAGGAGAGACCCAGTACTTC
NA TRBJ2-3 TRBV4-1 TRBD1 CASSLDRDGRTDTQYF TGCGCCAGCAGCTTGGACAGGGACGGACGGACAGATACGCAGTATTTT
NA TRBJ1-5 TRBV2 NA CASSERDLAGYQPQHF TGTGCCAGCAGTGAAAGGGATTTAGCAGGGTATCAGCCCCAGCATTTT
once TRBJ2-2 TRBV4-1 NA CASSYTPGLPNTGELFF TGCGCCAGCAGCTATACACCCGGACTTCCTAACACCGGGGAGCTGTTTTTT
NA TRBJ2-1 TRBV9 TRBD1 CASSVASTGGYDEQFF TGTGCCAGCAGCGTAGCTTCGACAGGGGGCTACGATGAGCAGTTCTTC
NA TRBJ1-1 TRBV29-1 NA CSVDSGSGNTEAFF TGCAGCGTTGACTCAGGATCGGGGAACACTGAAGCTTTCTTT
NA TRBJ1-1 TRBV27 NA CASSLLTGSSEAFF TGTGCCAGCAGTTTATTAACAGGGTCCAGTGAAGCTTTCTTT
NA TRBJ2-2 TRBV6-5 NA CASSYGAESLAGELFF TGTGCCAGCAGTTACGGAGCGGAGAGCTTAGCCGGGGAGCTGTTTTTT
NA TRBJ1-2 TRBV6-1 NA CASSEPEGYYGYTF TGTGCCAGCAGTGAACCGGAGGGGTACTATGGCTACACCTTC
NA TRBJ2-3 TRBV9 NA CASSQPRATPIKDTQYF TGTGCCAGCAGCCAACCTAGGGCGACGCCGATTAAAGATACGCAGTATTTT
NA TRBJ1-4 TRBV29-1 NA CSVEGNGEKLFF TGCAGCGTTGAAGGGAACGGTGAAAAACTGTTTTTT
NA TRBJ2-3 TRBV10-1 TRBD2 CASSVASGSGTQYF TGCGCCAGCAGTGTTGCTAGCGGGAGCGGTACGCAGTATTTT
NA TRBJ2-2 TRBV5-1 NA CASSSYRGSYGELFF TGCGCCAGCAGCTCCTACCGGGGCTCCTATGGGGAGCTGTTTTTT